One and the same sample provided the 28 T cell receptor beta chains below, sequenced in a study of T cells in Graves' hyperthyroidism and ophthalmopathy (dated by TCRdb to between 2019 and 2020). Library construction relied on multiplex PCR. The instrument was an Illumina HiSeq 2000. The TCR beta CDR3 regions were amplified from RNA transcripts. The first round of RT-PCR for the TCR CDR3 was performed with the HTBI primer set and the Qiagen OneStep RT-PCR kit. TCRdb applied fastp at Q25 and MiXCR to the public reads, then kept only in-frame beta chains. CDR3 protein sequences are deduplicated, and each keeps its most common genes and DNA. Within this sample are hundreds of thousands of distinct CDR3 sequences, with approximately 40% of them counted one time only. In total, the top ten clones hold 8.9% of the sample. The sequenced sample consisted of blood. Source of these receptors: a young man with Graves' hyperthyroidism.

This clonotype was found many times. One end of the junction fails to match germline, which may point to a read error. The chain has TRBV4-1 and TRBJ2-7; weak D call: TRBD2 (5 bases). Germline-derived CDR1 and CDR2 are MGHRA and YSYEKL. This CDR3 spans 13 amino acids. The CDR3 nucleotides read TGTGCCAGCAGCCAAGTCGGGACCTACGAGCAGTACTTC. Its translation is CASSQVGTYEQYF.

The chain couples TRBV7-2 to TRBJ2-2; no definite D call. Germline V gene lookup returns CDR1 SGHTA and CDR2 FQGNSA. The V end lost 5 bases, the J end lost 1 base, and 14 bases lay between the germline ends. This CDR3 spans 16 amino acids. The CDR3 is CASSPRHLRNTGELFF. The CDR3 DNA sequence: TGTGCCAGCAGCCCCCGACACCTACGGAACACCGGGGAGCTGTTTTTT.

V usage is TRBV19 and J usage is TRBJ1-5; tentatively, D is TRBD1 (6 bases). This CDR3 region has 15 residues. Trimming shortened V by 3 bases and J by 2 bases, and 11 bases separated the two germline ends. Per germline, CDR1 LNHDA and CDR2 SQIVND (reference sequence). The CDR3 is CASSIEGGGNQPQHF. As DNA, the CDR3 is TGTGCCAGTAGTATCGAGGGGGGAGGCAATCAGCCCCAGCATTTT.

The rearrangement joins TRBV7-4 to TRBJ1-5, with 9 bases lining up with TRBD1. The germline V gene has CDR1 SGHVT and CDR2 SQSDAQ. V lost 1 base, J lost 3 bases, and 10 bases stayed unmatched. The CDR3 runs 18 residues. The CDR3 sequence is CASSLETGGRRDNQPQHF. As DNA, the CDR3 is TGTGCCAGCAGCTTAGAGACAGGGGGTAGGCGGGACAATCAGCCCCAGCATTTT. The variable domain in full, with the rest retrieved from reference TRBV7-4 and TRBJ1-5, is GAGVSQSPRYKVAKRGRDVALRCDSISGHVTLYWYRQTLGQGSEVLTYSQSDAQRDKSGRPSGRFSAERPERSVSTLKIQRTEQGDSAVYLCASSLETGGRRDNQPQHFGDGTRLSIL.

The chain is built from TRBV7-2 and TRBJ1-3, with D maybe TRBD1 (6 bases). Germline V gene data show CDR1 as SGHTA and CDR2 as FQGNSA. This CDR3 has 15 residues. V shed 5 bases and J shed 3 bases, with 14 bases lying between them. CDR3 DNA sequence: TGTGCCAGCAGCCCTATACGGGGGCATGGAAACACCATATATTTT. It codes for CASSPIRGHGNTIYF.

The genes are TRBV29-1 and TRBJ2-7, with 7 bases identical to TRBD1. This CDR3 comprises 14 residues. The germline CDR1 and CDR2 sequences are SQVTM and ANQGSEA. V was pared by 6 bases and J by 2 bases, with 10 bases of the junction left unmatched. The CDR3 sequence: CSVKIRDSPYEQYF. CDR3 nucleotide sequence: TGCAGCGTCAAAATCCGGGACAGTCCCTACGAGCAGTACTTC.

V gene TRBV5-1 combines with J gene TRBJ2-7; TRBD1 or TRBD2 may be the D gene (5 bases each). The CDR3 is 14 amino acids. The V end lost 5 bases, the J end lost 1 base, and 13 bases lay between the germline ends. Germline-derived CDR1 and CDR2 are SGHRS and YFSETQ. This CDR3 is CASRPRDDSYEQYF. For the CDR3, the DNA is TGCGCCAGCAGACCCCGGGACGATTCCTACGAGCAGTACTTC.

The chain employs TRBV2 and TRBJ2-6, with D perhaps assigned TRBD1 or TRBD2 (5 bases each). The V gene lost 6 bases and the J gene lost 2 bases, with 17 bases spanning the gap. The CDR3 is 17 residues long. Germline V gene data show CDR1 as SNHLY and CDR2 as FYNNEI. CDR3 protein: CASRSDSRGPGANVLTF. As DNA, the CDR3 is TGTGCCAGCAGGTCGGACTCCCGGGGCCCTGGGGCCAACGTCCTGACTTTC.

Written as DNA, the CDR3 is TGTGCCAGCAGTTTGGCGGGGCTCAGGAGGGCCCAGTACTTC. Translated: CASSLAGLRRAQYF. This chain joins TRBV12-3 or TRBV12-4 and TRBJ2-5; possible D gene TRBD2, 6 bases. V was cut by 3 bases and J by 9 bases, with 17 bases left in between. The CDR3 covers 14 residues.

The V and J genes are TRBV5-1 and TRBJ2-7, with TRBD2 as a possible D gene (5 bases). The CDR3 is 12 amino acids. CDR1 is SGHRS, CDR2 YFSETQ, per germline. The germline V and J ends were trimmed by 4 bases and 13 bases, with 18 bases remaining between them. Here the CDR3 DNA reads TGCGCCAGCAGCCTGAACGGGGAACGTAGATACTTC. It codes for CASSLNGERRYF.

The chain couples TRBV15 to TRBJ1-5; TRBD1 is a possible D gene (5 bases). The V and J ends lost 1 base and 16 bases respectively, with 17 bases between them. The V gene's germline CDR1 is LNHNV and CDR2 YYDKDF (reference sequence). CDR3 size: 13 residues. The CDR3 DNA reads as TGTGCCACCAGCAGAGTACGGGGTAGGGGTGCTCATTTT. It yields the protein CATSRVRGRGAHF.

V is TRBV2 and J is TRBJ2-7, with D tentatively TRBD1 (6 bases). The V gene lost 2 bases and the J gene lost 2 bases, with 13 bases spanning the gap. Germline V gives CDR1 SNHLY, CDR2 FYNNEI. The CDR3 spans 15 residues. The CDR3, as DNA: TGTGCCAGCAGTGAAACCGGGACATCGACCTACGAGCAGTACTTC. This codes for CASSETGTSTYEQYF.

This clonotype was counted at least ten times. The chain employs TRBV7-2 and TRBJ1-3; a possible D gene is TRBD1 (5 bases). There are 17 residues in the CDR3. The germline V and J ends were trimmed by 1 base and 0 bases, with 13 bases remaining between them. Germline loops: CDR1 SGHTA, CDR2 FQGNSA. CDR3 region: CASSLEPGRASGNTIYF. CDR3 nucleotides: TGTGCCAGCAGCTTAGAGCCAGGGAGGGCCTCTGGAAACACCATATATTTT.

V gene TRBV4-1 combines with J gene TRBJ2-7, with D hard to call. Germline assignment: CDR1 MGHRA and CDR2 YSYEKL. Trimming cost V 0 bases and J 4 bases, with 10 bases left between them. CDR3 size: 14 residues. Here the CDR3 reads CASSQEERFYEQYF. The CDR3 DNA sequence: TGCGCCAGCAGCCAAGAGGAACGGTTTTACGAGCAGTACTTC.

Turning to this clonotype: A clone one base away is much larger, so this may be a read error. CDR3 region: CASRRGTANTGELFF. The DNA of the CDR3 is TGTGCCAGCAGGCGAGGGACAGCCAACACCGGGGAGCTGTTTTTT. This rearrangement joins TRBV7-9 to TRBJ2-2; 7 bases fit TRBD1. Unmatched junction bases numbered 6, after V lost 6 bases and J lost 2 bases. Germline V CDR1 and CDR2: SEHNR, FQNEAQ (reference sequence). There are 15 residues in the CDR3.

V usage is TRBV19 and J usage is TRBJ1-5, with D perhaps TRBD1 (5 bases). Trimming removed 5 bases from V and 4 bases from J, with 15 bases in between. Germline CDR1 reads LNHDA; CDR2 reads SQIVND (reference sequence). The CDR3 has 15 amino acids. CDR3 bases: TGTGCCAGTAGTCCCCTTATGGGGCAGAATCAGCCCCAGCATTTT. This gives the protein CASSPLMGQNQPQHF. Full variable domain (missing parts from reference TRBV19 and TRBJ1-5): DGGITQSPKYLFRKEGQNVTLSCEQNLNHDAMYWYRQDPGQGLRLIYYSQIVNDFQKGDIAEGYSVSREKKESFPLTVTSAQKNPTAFYLCASSPLMGQNQPQHFGDGTRLSIL.

This clonotype appeared a few times. This chain uses TRBV7-3 with TRBJ2-6, with D perhaps TRBD1 or TRBD2 (5 bases each). V shed 3 bases and J shed 1 base, with 16 bases lying between them. Germline V gives CDR1 SGHTA, CDR2 FQGTGA. There are 18 residues in the CDR3. The CDR3 bases are TGTGCCAGCAGCTTGCTAGCTGGGACCCAATCTGGGGCCAACGTCCTGACTTTC. This codes for CASSLLAGTQSGANVLTF. Supplemented by reference TRBV7-3 and TRBJ2-6, the full variable domain reads GAGVSQTPSNKVTEKGKYVELRCDPISGHTALYWYRQSLGQGPEFLIYFQGTGAADDSGLPNDRFFAVRPEGSVSTLKIQRTERGDSAVYLCASSLLAGTQSGANVLTFGAGSRLTVL.

The chain carries TRBV20-1 and TRBJ2-7, with TRBD2 matching over 11 bases. V lost 2 bases to trimming and J lost 4 bases; unmatched junction nucleotides: 4. The CDR3 runs 14 residues. Germline V gives CDR1 DFQATT, CDR2 SNEGSKA (reference sequence). CDR3 amino acids: CSARKVAGGYEQYF. The CDR3 DNA reads as TGCAGTGCTAGAAAGGTAGCGGGGGGGTACGAGCAGTACTTC.

This chain joins TRBV6-6 and TRBJ1-5; 7 bases align to TRBD1. Germline-derived CDR1 and CDR2 are MNHNY and SVGAGI (reference sequence). V was pared by 0 bases and J by 3 bases, with 2 bases of the junction left unmatched. The CDR3 length is 15 residues. CDR3 protein: CASSYSGQLNQPQHF. CDR3 sequence (DNA): TGTGCCAGCAGTTACTCGGGACAGCTCAATCAGCCCCAGCATTTT.

This clonotype appeared a few times. The chain employs TRBV12-3 or TRBV12-4 and TRBJ1-2; D gene unclear. With 4 bases removed from V and 4 bases from J, the gap between germline ends came to 13 bases. This CDR3 spans 14 amino acids. The CDR3 is CASSSPGLGYGYTF. The CDR3 coding sequence is TGTGCCAGCAGTTCCCCCGGCCTCGGCTATGGCTACACCTTC.

This clonotype was counted ten times or more. This chain connects TRBV29-1 to TRBJ2-7; TRBD2 agrees at 7 bases. Germline assignment: CDR1 SQVTM and CDR2 ANQGSEA. The CDR3 sequence is 12 residues long. Trimming removed 6 bases from V and 3 bases from J; junction bases left unmatched: 5. DNA for the CDR3: TGCAGCGTCGGAGGGGACTACTACGAGCAGTACTTC. As protein: CSVGGDYYEQYF.

V gene TRBV6-9 combines with J gene TRBJ2-2, with 8 bases lining up with TRBD2. CDR3 length equals 17 residues. CDR1 and CDR2 from the germline V gene are MNHGY and SVAAGI. Germline trimming cut 8 bases from V and 0 bases from J; bases unmatched to any gene: 11. The CDR3 DNA follows: TGTGCCAGCGGCCTCCTAGCGGGCTACGCGAACACCGGGGAGCTGTTTTTT. It codes for CASGLLAGYANTGELFF.

This clonotype was counted many times. The chain combines TRBV29-1 with TRBJ1-4; D remains unclear. Trimming cost V 6 bases and J 0 bases, with 5 bases left between them. Per germline, CDR1 SQVTM and CDR2 ANQGSEA. CDR3 length: 12 residues. The CDR3 nucleotides read TGCAGCGTCCGGCCAACTAATGAAAAACTGTTTTTT. Its protein product is CSVRPTNEKLFF.

The V gene is TRBV5-1, the J gene TRBJ2-7, with TRBD1 as a possible D gene (5 bases). CDR3 length equals 13 residues. CDR1 is SGHRS, CDR2 YFSETQ, per germline. Trimming cost V 5 bases and J 0 bases, with 9 bases left between them. The chain's CDR3 is CASRLGASYEQYF. In nucleotides, the CDR3 is TGCGCCAGCAGGCTTGGGGCCTCCTACGAGCAGTACTTC.

A single count supports this clonotype. The chain couples TRBV2 to TRBJ1-6, with D possibly matching TRBD1 (5 bases). The V gene lost 6 bases and the J gene lost 14 bases, with 14 bases spanning the gap. This CDR3 is 12 amino acids long. The germline CDR1 and CDR2 sequences are SNHLY and FYNNEI. DNA for the CDR3: TGTGCCAGCAGCGGGGGGGATCTCACCCTCCACTTT. Translating it yields CASSGGDLTLHF.

This rearrangement joins TRBV7-2 to TRBJ1-1; D remains ambiguous. This CDR3 spans 14 amino acids. The V end was cut by 4 bases, the J end by 5 bases, with 14 bases between. The germline V gene has CDR1 SGHTA and CDR2 FQGNSA. DNA of the CDR3: TGTGCCAGCAGCTCCAGTTCCTCCCATACTGAAGCTTTCTTT. It yields the protein CASSSSSSHTEAFF.

V usage is TRBV9 and J usage is TRBJ2-5, with TRBD2 matching 7 bases. Germline CDR1 SGDLS, CDR2 YYNGEE. V shed 2 bases and J 5 bases; nucleotides not matched to a gene: 6. This CDR3 spans 14 amino acids. Written as DNA, the CDR3 is TGTGCCAGCAGCGTCACTAGCGTGAGGGAGACCCAGTACTTC. It is translated as CASSVTSVRETQYF.

The sample holds a few counts of this clonotype. The chain employs TRBV3-1 and TRBJ1-1; 7 nucleotides agree with TRBD1. V trimming: 5 bases; J trimming: 4 bases; junction bases outside the gene matches: 4. Germline-derived CDR1 and CDR2 are LGHDT and YNNKEL (reference sequence). The CDR3 runs to 13 residues. CDR3 protein: CASSRGPGTEAFF. CDR3 sequence (DNA): TGTGCCAGCAGCAGGGGGCCCGGCACTGAAGCTTTCTTT.